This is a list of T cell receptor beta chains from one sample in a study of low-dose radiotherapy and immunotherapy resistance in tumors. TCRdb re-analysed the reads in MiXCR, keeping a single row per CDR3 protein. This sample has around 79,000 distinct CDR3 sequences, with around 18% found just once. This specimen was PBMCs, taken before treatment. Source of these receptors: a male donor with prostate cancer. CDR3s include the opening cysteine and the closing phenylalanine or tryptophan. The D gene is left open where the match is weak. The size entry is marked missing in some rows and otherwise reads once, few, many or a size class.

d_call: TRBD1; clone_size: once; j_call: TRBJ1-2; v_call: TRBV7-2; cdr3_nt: TGTGCCAGCAGCCCAGACAGGGGAGGCTATGGCTACACCTTC; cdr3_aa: CASSPDRGGYGYTF
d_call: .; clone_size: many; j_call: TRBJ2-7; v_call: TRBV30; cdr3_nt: TGTGCCTGGGGGGGGGGGGCGGACTACGAGCAGTACTTC; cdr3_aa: CAWGGGADYEQYF
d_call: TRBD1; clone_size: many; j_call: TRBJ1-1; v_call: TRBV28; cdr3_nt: TGTGCCAGCAGTTCCGGACAGGGGTCTGAAGCTTTCTTT; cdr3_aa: CASSSGQGSEAFF
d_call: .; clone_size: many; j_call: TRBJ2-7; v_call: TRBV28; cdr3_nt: TGTGCCAGCAAAGCCCCCTTTGTCGACGAGCAGTACTTC; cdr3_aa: CASKAPFVDEQYF
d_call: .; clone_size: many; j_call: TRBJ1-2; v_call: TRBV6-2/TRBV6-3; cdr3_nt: TGTGCCAGCACCCGTATTCAAGGGACCGAGCGCTATGGCTACACCTTC; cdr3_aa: CASTRIQGTERYGYTF
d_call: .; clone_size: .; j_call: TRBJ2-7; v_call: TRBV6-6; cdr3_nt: TGTGCCAGCAGAACACAGGGAAATTGGTACGAGCAGTACTTC; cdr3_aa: CASRTQGNWYEQYF
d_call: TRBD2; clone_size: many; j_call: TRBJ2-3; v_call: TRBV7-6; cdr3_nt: TGTGCCAGCAGCTTAGTAGCGGGAGATTGGACAGATACGCAGTATTTT; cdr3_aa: CASSLVAGDWTDTQYF
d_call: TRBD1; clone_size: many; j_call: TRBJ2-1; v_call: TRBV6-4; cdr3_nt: TGTGCCAGCAGCCGGGACAGAAACAATGAGCAGTTCTTC; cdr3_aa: CASSRDRNNEQFF
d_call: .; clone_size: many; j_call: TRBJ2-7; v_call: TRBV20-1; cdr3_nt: TGCAGTGCTCCCGGGCCTACCTACGAGCAGTACTTC; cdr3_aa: CSAPGPTYEQYF
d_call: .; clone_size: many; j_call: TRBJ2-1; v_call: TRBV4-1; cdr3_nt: TGCGCCAGCAGCCAGGGGGGATTGCGTTCGGATGAGCAGTTCTTC; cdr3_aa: CASSQGGLRSDEQFF
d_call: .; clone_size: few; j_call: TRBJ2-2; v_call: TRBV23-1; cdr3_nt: .; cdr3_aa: CASSQYGLAENHRGAVFF
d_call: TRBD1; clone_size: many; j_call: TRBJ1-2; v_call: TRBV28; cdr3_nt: TGTGCCCTCAGGAAGCGGACAGGGTCCGGCTACACCTTC; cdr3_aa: CALRKRTGSGYTF
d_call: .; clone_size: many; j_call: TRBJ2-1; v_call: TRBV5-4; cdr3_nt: TGTGCCAGCAGCAGGATCCATGAGCAGTTCTTC; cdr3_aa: CASSRIHEQFF
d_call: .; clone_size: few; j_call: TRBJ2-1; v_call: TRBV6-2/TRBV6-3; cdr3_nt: TGTGCCAGCAGTTTACAGGGTTCACTGGAGCAGTTCTTC; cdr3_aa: CASSLQGSLEQFF
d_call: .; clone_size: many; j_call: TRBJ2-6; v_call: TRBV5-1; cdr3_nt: TGCGCCAGCAGCTTGCAATCTGGGGCCAACGTCCTGACTTTC; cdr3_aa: CASSLQSGANVLTF
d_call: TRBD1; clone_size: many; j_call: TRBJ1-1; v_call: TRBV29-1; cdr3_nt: TGCAGCGTCGCCGGGACAGCGAACACTGAAGCTTTCTTT; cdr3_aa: CSVAGTANTEAFF
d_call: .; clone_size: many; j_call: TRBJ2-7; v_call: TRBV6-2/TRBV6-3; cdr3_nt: TGTGCCAGCAGTTACTCGTTTAACAGTGGGTACGAGCAGTACTTC; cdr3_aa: CASSYSFNSGYEQYF
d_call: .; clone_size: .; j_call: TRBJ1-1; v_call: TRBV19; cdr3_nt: TGTGCCAGTAGTATAGATTACCAGCACATGAACACTGAAGCTTTCTTT; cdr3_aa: CASSIDYQHMNTEAFF
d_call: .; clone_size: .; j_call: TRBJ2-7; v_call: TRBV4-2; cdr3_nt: TGTGCCAGCAGCCAAGATGAGTCAGGGGGGCTTTGGAACGAGCAGTACTTC; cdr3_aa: CASSQDESGGLWNEQYF
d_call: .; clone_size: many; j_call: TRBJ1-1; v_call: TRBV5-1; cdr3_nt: TGCGCCAGCAGCATGACAGGATTGAACACTGAAGCTTTCTTT; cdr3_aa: CASSMTGLNTEAFF
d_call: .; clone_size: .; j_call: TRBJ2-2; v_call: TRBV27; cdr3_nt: .; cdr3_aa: CASSLTRARELFFF
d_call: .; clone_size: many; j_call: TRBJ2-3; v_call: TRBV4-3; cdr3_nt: TGCGCCAGCAGCCAAAGACGGAGCACAGATACGCAGTATTTT; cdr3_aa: CASSQRRSTDTQYF
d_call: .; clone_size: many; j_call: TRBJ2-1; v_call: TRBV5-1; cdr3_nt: TGCGCCAGCAGCCCTATCTATGACAATGAGCAGTTCTTC; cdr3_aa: CASSPIYDNEQFF
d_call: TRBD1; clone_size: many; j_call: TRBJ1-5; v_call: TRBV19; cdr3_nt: TGTGCCAGTAGGAATGACAGGGTTTTCAATCAGCCCCAGCATTTT; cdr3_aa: CASRNDRVFNQPQHF
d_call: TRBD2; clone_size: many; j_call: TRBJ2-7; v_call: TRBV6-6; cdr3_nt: TGTGCCAGCAGACTTAGCGGGGGGCCGACTTCCTACGAGCAGTACTTC; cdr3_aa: CASRLSGGPTSYEQYF
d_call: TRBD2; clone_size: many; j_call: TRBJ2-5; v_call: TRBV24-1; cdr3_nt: TGTGCCACCAGTGACCATAGCGGGAGGGCCTCGGAAGAGACCCAGTACTTC; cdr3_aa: CATSDHSGRASEETQYF
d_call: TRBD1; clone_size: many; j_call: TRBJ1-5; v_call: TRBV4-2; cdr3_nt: TGTGCCAGCAGCCAAGAATTTTGCTTTGTCCAGGACAGGGAAAATCAGCCCCAGCATTTT; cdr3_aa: CASSQEFCFVQDRENQPQHF
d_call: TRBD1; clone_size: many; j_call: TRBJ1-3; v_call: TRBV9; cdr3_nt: TGTGCCAGCAGCGCGCGAACGACAGGGTTTGGAAACACCATATATTTT; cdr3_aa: CASSARTTGFGNTIYF
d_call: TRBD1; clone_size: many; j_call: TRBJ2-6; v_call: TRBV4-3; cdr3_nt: TGCGCCAGCAGCCGGGACAGGGGTGGGGCCAACGTCCTGACTTTC; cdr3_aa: CASSRDRGGANVLTF
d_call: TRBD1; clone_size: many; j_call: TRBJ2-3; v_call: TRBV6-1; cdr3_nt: TGTGCCAGCAGTGGTCAGGGGGCTTACACAGATACGCAGTATTTT; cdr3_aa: CASSGQGAYTDTQYF
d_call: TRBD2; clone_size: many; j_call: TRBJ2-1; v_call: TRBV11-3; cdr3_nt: TGTGCCAGCAGCGGGAGCGGGGGGCTATACAATGAGCAGTTCTTC; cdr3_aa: CASSGSGGLYNEQFF
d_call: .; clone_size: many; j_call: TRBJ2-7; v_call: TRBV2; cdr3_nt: TGTGCCAGCAGTGGGACAGTGAGCTACGAGCAGTACTTC; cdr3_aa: CASSGTVSYEQYF
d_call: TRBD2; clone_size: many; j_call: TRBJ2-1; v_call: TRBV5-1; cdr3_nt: TGCGCCAGCAGCCCCTCGGGGACTAGCGGGCTCTACAATGAGCAGTTCTTC; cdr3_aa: CASSPSGTSGLYNEQFF
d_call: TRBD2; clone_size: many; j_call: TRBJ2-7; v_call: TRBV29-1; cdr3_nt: TGCAGCGTTTCTCGGGGGGGGCGTGGTTCAAACATCTACGAGCAGTACTTC; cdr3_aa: CSVSRGGRGSNIYEQYF
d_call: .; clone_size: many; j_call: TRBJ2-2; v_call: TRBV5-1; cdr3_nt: TGCGCCAGCACTATTGACCGCGCGAACACCGGGGAGCTGTTTTTT; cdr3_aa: CASTIDRANTGELFF
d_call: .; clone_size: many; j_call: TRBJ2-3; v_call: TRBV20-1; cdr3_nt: TGCAGTGGGAGCGGATCTCCTAGCACAGATACGCAGTATTTT; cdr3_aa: CSGSGSPSTDTQYF
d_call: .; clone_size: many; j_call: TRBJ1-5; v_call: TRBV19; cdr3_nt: TGTGCCAGTATTAGGGGAGAAAATAGCAATCAGCCCCAGCATTTT; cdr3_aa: CASIRGENSNQPQHF
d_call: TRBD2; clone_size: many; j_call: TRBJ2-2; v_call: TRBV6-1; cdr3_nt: TGTGCCAGCACCCGGACTAGCGGGACCCTCAACACCGGGGAGCTGTTTTTT; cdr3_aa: CASTRTSGTLNTGELFF
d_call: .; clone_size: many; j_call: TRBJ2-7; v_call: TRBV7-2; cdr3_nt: TGTGCCAGCAGCTTAGTACTGAAGGGTGTCGAGCAGTACTTC; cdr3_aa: CASSLVLKGVEQYF
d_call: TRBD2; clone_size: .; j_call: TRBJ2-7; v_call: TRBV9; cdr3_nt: TGTGCCAGCAGCCCCAGCGGTCTAGCGGGAGGCTACGAGCAGTACTTC; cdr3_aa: CASSPSGLAGGYEQYF
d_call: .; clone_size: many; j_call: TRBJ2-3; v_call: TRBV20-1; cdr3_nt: TGCAGTGCAACCGACAGGGGGCGCTTTTCACTAGCGGGGTACACAGATACGCAGTATTTT; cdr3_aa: CSATDRGRFSLAGYTDTQYF
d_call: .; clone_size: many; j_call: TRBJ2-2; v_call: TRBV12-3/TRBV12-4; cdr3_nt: TGTGCCAGCAGTCCCCTCCCGTCGGGGGCCACCGGGGAGCTGTTTTTT; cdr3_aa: CASSPLPSGATGELFF
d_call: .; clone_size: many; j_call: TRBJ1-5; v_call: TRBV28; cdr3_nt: TGTGCCAGCCTGAGGCGGCTTGGCAATCAGCCCCAGCATTTT; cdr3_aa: CASLRRLGNQPQHF
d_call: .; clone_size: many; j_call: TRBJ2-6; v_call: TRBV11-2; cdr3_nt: TGTGCCAGCAGCTGGAAGGGTACTGGGGCCAACGTCCTGACTTTC; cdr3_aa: CASSWKGTGANVLTF
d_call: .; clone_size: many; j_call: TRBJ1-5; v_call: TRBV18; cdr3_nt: TGTGCCAGCTCACCACTGGGGGCCGGTCAGCCCCAGCATTTT; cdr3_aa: CASSPLGAGQPQHF
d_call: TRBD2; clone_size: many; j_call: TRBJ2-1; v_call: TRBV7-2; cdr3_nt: TGTGCCAGCAGCCAGAAGGGCGGGGGGGCCGTATTGAGTGAGCAGTTCTTC; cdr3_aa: CASSQKGGGAVLSEQFF
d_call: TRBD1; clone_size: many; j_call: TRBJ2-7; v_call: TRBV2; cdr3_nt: TGTGCCAGCAGTGAGGACAGGGTTTCCTACGAGCAGTACTTC; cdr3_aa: CASSEDRVSYEQYF
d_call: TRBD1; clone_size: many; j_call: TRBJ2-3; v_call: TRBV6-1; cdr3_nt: TGTGCCAGCAGTGCCATGTCAACAGGGGGCGATACGCAGTATTTT; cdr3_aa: CASSAMSTGGDTQYF
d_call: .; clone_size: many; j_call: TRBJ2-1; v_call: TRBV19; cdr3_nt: TGTGCCAGTCTGGAGCGGAACAATGAGCAGTTCTTC; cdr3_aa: CASLERNNEQFF
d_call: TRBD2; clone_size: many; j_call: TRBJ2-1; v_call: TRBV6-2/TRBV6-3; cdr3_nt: TGTGCCAGCAGTTACTCGGGCGGGAGGATATACAATGAGCAGTTCTTC; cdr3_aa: CASSYSGGRIYNEQFF
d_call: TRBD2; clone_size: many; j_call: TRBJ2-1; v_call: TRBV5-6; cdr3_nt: TGTGCCAGCAGCATAGGGACTAGCGGGAGATCGAATGAGCAGTTCTTC; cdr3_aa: CASSIGTSGRSNEQFF
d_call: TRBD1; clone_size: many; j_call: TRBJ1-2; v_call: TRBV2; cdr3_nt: TGTGCCAGCAGTGGAAACCTTCCGGGACAGGGCTATGGCTACACCTTC; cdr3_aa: CASSGNLPGQGYGYTF
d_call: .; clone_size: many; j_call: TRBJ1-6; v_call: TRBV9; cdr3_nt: TGTGCCAGCAGCCCAGAAGTCAATTCACCCCTCCACTTT; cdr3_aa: CASSPEVNSPLHF
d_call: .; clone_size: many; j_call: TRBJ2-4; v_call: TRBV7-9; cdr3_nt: TGTGCCAGCAGCTTAGCGGGTAGGGGGTTAGCCAAAAACATTCAGTACTTC; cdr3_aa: CASSLAGRGLAKNIQYF
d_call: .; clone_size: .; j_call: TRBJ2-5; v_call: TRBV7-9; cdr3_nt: TGTGCCAGCAGCTTAGAACCCCAAGAGACCCAGTACTTC; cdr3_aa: CASSLEPQETQYF
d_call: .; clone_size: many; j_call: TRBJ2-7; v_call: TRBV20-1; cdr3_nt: TGCAGTGCTAGTATTGCGGGCGCTGAAAACGAGCAGTACTTC; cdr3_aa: CSASIAGAENEQYF